This TCR beta chain was captured by sequencing in a study of STAT3 mutations in large granular lymphocyte leukemia. Study as a whole: Immunosuppressive therapy was given to more than half of T-LGLL patients. Study results and caveats: In about 30% of the 18 patients, new TCR clonotypes emerged after therapy. Suggested: STAT3 mutation was not the ancestral event for these clonal expansions. Every T-cell large granular lymphocyte leukemia patient had at least one immunodominant TCR beta clonotype.

Profiled with immunoSEQ multiplex PCR; TCRdb holds only in-frame clones, not every one. The sample holds roughly 38,000 clones, more than 70% seen once. Germline CDR1 SEHNR, CDR2 FQNEAQ (reference sequence). V was trimmed by 5 bases and J by 4 bases, leaving 14 bases between them. CDR3 length: 14 residues. Points on this clone: The antigen is undetermined.

The sequence came from a human donor with T large granular lymphocyte leukemia. Some clones in this sample may be carry-over from other donors' samples. V usage is TRBV7-9 and J usage is TRBJ1-2, with D unclear. Source material: PBMCs. CDR3 DNA: TGTGCCAGCAGCCCGCCGGGAGTACTCTATGGCTACACCTTC. Translating gives CASSPPGVLYGYTF.